This TCR beta chain was captured by sequencing in a study of T cells in Graves' hyperthyroidism and ophthalmopathy. Overall study findings and caveats: Ophthalmopathy got predicted by the model a median 6.5 months before its onset. Stable hyperthyroidism was told apart from ophthalmopathy by a model built on 13 V-J features.

This clonotype was recorded at least ten times. No antigen is known for it. V was shortened by 1 base and J by 0 bases, with 13 bases between the two germline ends. This CDR3 comprises 17 residues. Germline-derived CDR1 and CDR2 are LNHDA and SQIVND (reference sequence). Amplification of TCR beta CDR3 regions was performed using RNA transcripts as template. HTBI primers drove first-round RT-PCR of the TCR CDR3. TCRdb redid the calling of the multiplex PCR reads with MiXCR, one entry per CDR3 protein. The data hold about 360,000 distinct CDR3 sequences, with about 13% observed a single time. The rearrangement uses TRBV19 and TRBJ2-1; D gene ambiguous. Material: blood. The TCR sequence derives from a woman between 18 and 30 years old with Graves' hyperthyroidism. The CDR3 spells CASSIGLLASSYNEQFF. CDR3 DNA: TGTGCCAGTAGTATAGGGTTACTCGCGAGCTCCTACAATGAGCAGTTCTTC.